A selection of T cell receptor beta chains follows, all from one sample in a study of T-cell memory formation after mild COVID-19. TCRdb used MiXCR to reprocess the 5' RACE reads, holding one entry per CDR3 protein. The sample has 300,000 to 400,000 distinct CDR3 sequences; over 25% are singletons. The material sequenced was PBMCs or a T cell subset sorted from them (not recorded which). All receptors come from an adult woman who had mild COVID-19 (a few samples of this study predate the infection). Cell type and time point are not known. CDR3s include the opening cysteine and the closing phenylalanine or tryptophan. The D gene is left open where the match is weak. Part of the rows lack a size; the others show once, few, many or a class for expanded clones.

V	size	J	D	CDR3	DNA
TRBV20-1	.	TRBJ1-2	.	CSASPGTHLGGYTF	TGCAGTGCGTCTCCCGGAACGCACTTAGGTGGCTACACCTTC
TRBV5-1	many	TRBJ2-3	TRBD2	CASSYSGRTTDTQYF	TGCGCCAGCAGCTATAGCGGGAGGACAACAGATACGCAGTATTTT
TRBV7-8	.	TRBJ2-1	.	CASSLDRGTYNEQFF	TGTGCCAGCAGCTTAGACCGGGGGACTTACAATGAGCAGTTCTTC
TRBV29-1	.	TRBJ2-5	.	CSVEDALPRAQYF	TGCAGCGTTGAAGATGCGCTACCCCGGGCCCAGTACTTC
TRBV5-1	.	TRBJ1-1	.	CASTPGKGNTEAFF	TGCGCCAGCACCCCCGGGAAGGGGAACACTGAAGCTTTCTTT
TRBV7-2	many	TRBJ2-5	TRBD2	CASSWGGLAGIQETQYF	TGTGCCAGCAGCTGGGGGGGACTAGCGGGAATACAAGAGACCCAGTACTTC
TRBV19	many	TRBJ2-1	TRBD2	CASSISGSSYNEQFF	TGTGCCAGCAGCATTAGCGGGAGCTCCTACAATGAGCAGTTCTTC
TRBV7-2	few	TRBJ2-1	.	CASSPGPGASEQFF	TGTGCCAGCAGTCCGGGGCCGGGAGCCAGTGAGCAGTTCTTC
TRBV5-1	.	TRBJ1-3	.	CASSESSGNTIYF	TGCGCCAGCAGTGAGAGCTCTGGAAACACCATATATTTT
TRBV20-1	few	TRBJ1-2	.	CSARATSYGYTF	TGCAGTGCCCGGGCCACTTCATATGGCTACACCTTC
TRBV12-3/TRBV12-4	few	TRBJ2-1	.	CASSLPGTNSDEQFF	TGTGCCAGCAGTTTACCGGGCACCAATTCCGATGAGCAGTTCTTC
TRBV27	.	TRBJ2-7	TRBD1	CASSILTGEEQYF	TGTGCCAGCAGTATACTGACAGGGGAGGAGCAGTACTTC
TRBV6-1	.	TRBJ2-7	.	CASSEVGRTPYEQYF	TGTGCCAGCAGTGAAGTCGGGAGAACCCCCTACGAGCAGTACTTC
TRBV5-1	few	TRBJ2-7	TRBD1	CASSGDRREQYF	TGCGCCAGCAGCGGGGACAGGCGCGAGCAGTACTTC